Listed below are T cell receptor beta chains from one sample, sequenced in a study of OX40 agonist ivuxolimab in advanced cancers. Sequencing was performed with immunoSEQ multiplex PCR; in TCRdb, only in-frame clones are kept and a portion is missing. This sample has 23,000 or so clones, with 75% to 85% found just once. The input for sequencing was CD4+ or CD8+ T cells sorted from blood, taken in a trial of the OX40 agonist ivuxolimab. The source is an adult with an advanced solid tumor such as melanoma, head and neck, liver or kidney cancer. CDR3s include the opening cysteine and the closing phenylalanine or tryptophan. D genes are given only for firm matches. Clone size is stated in some rows and not others, as once, few, many or a class when expanded.

clone size	D gene	J gene	V gene	CDR3 protein	CDR3 DNA
-	-	TRBJ2-3	TRBV6-5	CASSFLAEHTDTQYF	TGTGCCAGCAGTTTTCTGGCGGAGCACACAGATACGCAGTATTTT
-	-	TRBJ1-2	TRBV14	CASSQVQTDDGYTF	TGTGCCAGCAGCCAAGTACAAACTGATGACGGCTACACCTTC
once	TRBD1	TRBJ2-5	TRBV9	CASSPKQGAETQYF	TGTGCCAGCAGCCCGAAACAGGGGGCCGAGACCCAGTACTTC
-	TRBD1	TRBJ2-7	TRBV10-3	CAISAVWTGALLTYEQYF	TGTGCCATCAGTGCCGTTTGGACAGGGGCCCTCCTTACCTACGAGCAGTACTTC
-	-	TRBJ1-1	TRBV9	CASSVNEYQGDNTEAFF	TGTGCCAGCAGCGTAAACGAATACCAAGGCGACAACACTGAAGCTTTCTTT
-	-	TRBJ1-1	TRBV19	CASSYQRIAFF	TGTGCCAGTAGTTACCAGCGGATAGCTTTCTTT
-	-	TRBJ2-6	TRBV4-3	CASSQDGLRGPTLTGANVLTF	TGCGCCAGCAGCCAAGATGGGCTCAGGGGACCTACTTTGACCGGGGCCAACGTCCTGACTTTC
-	-	TRBJ2-2	TRBV10-1	CASSGVEPANTGELFF	TGCGCCAGCAGTGGGGTAGAACCCGCGAACACCGGGGAGCTGTTTTTT
-	-	TRBJ1-4	TRBV10-3	CAISESPNEKLFF	TGTGCCATCAGTGAGTCGCCAAATGAAAAACTGTTTTTT
-	-	TRBJ2-4	TRBV14	CASSQVKGGNIQYF	TGTGCCAGCAGCCAAGTGAAGGGAGGAAACATTCAGTACTTC
once	TRBD1	TRBJ1-2	TRBV27	CASSPEGQGYYGYTF	TGTGCCAGCAGTCCAGAGGGACAGGGATATTATGGCTACACCTTC
once	-	TRBJ2-1	TRBV4-1	CASSPRELSNEQFF	TGCGCCAGCAGCCCGCGGGAACTCTCCAATGAGCAGTTCTTC
-	-	TRBJ1-1	TRBV19	CASTIGGRGAFF	TGTGCCAGTACCATCGGGGGGCGAGGAGCTTTCTTT
-	-	TRBJ1-2	TRBV6-5	CASSYMGGNGYTF	TGTGCCAGCAGTTATATGGGGGGCAATGGCTACACCTTC
-	-	TRBJ2-7	TRBV6-5	CASSPQGGGLREQYF	TGTGCCAGCAGTCCACAGGGTGGAGGACTACGCGAGCAGTACTTC
-	-	TRBJ1-1	TRBV6-5	CASSYEGGYTEAFF	TGTGCCAGCAGTTACGAGGGGGGCTACACTGAAGCTTTCTTT
-	-	TRBJ2-3	TRBV9	CASSAQYKGPTDTQYF	TGTGCCAGCAGCGCCCAGTACAAGGGACCCACAGATACGCAGTATTTT
-	TRBD1	TRBJ1-4	TRBV5-6	CASSLEGQLKKLFF	TGTGCCAGCAGCTTGGAGGGACAGTTGAAAAAACTGTTTTTT
few	TRBD1	TRBJ2-5	TRBV9	CASSVGLGTEETQYF	TGTGCCAGCAGCGTAGGATTAGGGACAGAAGAGACCCAGTACTTC
-	-	TRBJ1-1	TRBV4-1	CASSQLQGLDTEAFF	TGCGCCAGCAGCCAACTACAGGGACTAGACACTGAAGCTTTCTTT
-	TRBD1	TRBJ2-4	TRBV11-2	CASSLVGGLAKNIQYF	TGTGCCAGCAGCTTAGTAGGGGGCCTAGCCAAAAACATTCAGTACTTC
-	-	TRBJ1-2	TRBV6-6	CASRRTRTNYGYTF	TGTGCCAGCAGACGTACTCGGACTAACTATGGCTACACCTTC
medium-sized	TRBD2	TRBJ2-2	TRBV6-1	CASSEGTRDTGELFF	TGTGCCAGCAGTGAAGGGACTAGGGACACCGGGGAGCTGTTTTTT
-	-	TRBJ2-1	TRBV27	CASSAAGHNEQFF	TGTGCCAGCAGTGCCGCGGGGCACAATGAGCAGTTCTTC
few	TRBD1	TRBJ2-4	TRBV9	CASSVDGQGKNIQYF	TGTGCCAGCAGCGTAGATGGACAGGGAAAAAACATTCAGTACTTC
-	-	TRBJ1-5	TRBV7-8	CASSLWAPGDQPQHF	TGTGCCAGCAGCTTATGGGCCCCGGGAGATCAGCCCCAGCATTTT
once	-	TRBJ2-1	TRBV4-3	CASSQVLGTYNEQFF	TGCGCCAGCAGCCAAGTTTTGGGGACCTACAATGAGCAGTTCTTC
-	-	TRBJ2-7	TRBV4-1	CASSQGHRAIPYEQYF	TGCGCCAGCAGCCAAGGTCACAGGGCAATTCCCTACGAGCAGTACTTC
once	-	TRBJ2-7	TRBV5-5	CASSLGTASRNEQYF	TGTGCCAGCAGCTTGGGCACAGCGAGCAGGAACGAGCAGTACTTC
-	-	TRBJ2-1	TRBV27	CASSPLADYNEQFF	TGTGCCAGCAGTCCCTTGGCGGACTACAATGAGCAGTTCTTC
-	TRBD1	TRBJ1-2	TRBV29-1	CSVGGTGGSYGYTF	TGCAGCGTCGGTGGGACAGGGGGAAGCTATGGCTACACCTTC
-	-	TRBJ2-5	TRBV2	CASSEGWAGAQETQYF	TGTGCCAGCAGTGAAGGTTGGGCGGGGGCTCAGGAGACCCAGTACTTC
-	-	TRBJ2-1	TRBV4-3	CASSQARAGANPNEQFF	TGCGCCAGCAGCCAAGCGCGCGCGGGGGCAAATCCCAATGAGCAGTTCTTC
few	-	TRBJ1-1	TRBV9	CASSYGQSEAFF	TGTGCCAGCAGCTACGGACAGTCTGAAGCTTTCTTT
-	-	TRBJ2-5	TRBV11-2	CASSLIGETQYF	TGTGCCAGCAGCTTGATCGGAGAGACCCAGTACTTC
-	TRBD1	TRBJ1-2	TRBV4-3	CASSPGTGGAFGYTF	TGCGCCAGCAGCCCCGGAACAGGGGGCGCTTTTGGCTACACCTTC
-	-	TRBJ1-1	TRBV27	CASSLMANTEAFF	TGTGCCAGCAGTTTGATGGCGAACACTGAAGCTTTCTTT
-	-	TRBJ1-6	TRBV15	CATSRGGISPLHF	TGTGCCACCAGCAGAGGGGGGATTTCACCCCTCCACTTT
once	-	TRBJ1-2	TRBV7-9	CASSLVAPAHGYTF	TGTGCCAGCAGCTTAGTGGCCCCAGCACATGGCTACACCTTC
-	-	TRBJ1-4	TRBV21-1	CASSLGQGRSTNEKLFF	TGTGCCAGCAGCCTGGGACAGGGAAGATCGACTAATGAAAAACTGTTTTTT
few	-	TRBJ1-2	TRBV15	CATSRVMGDFGGYTF	TGTGCCACCAGCAGAGTAATGGGGGACTTTGGGGGCTACACCTTC
-	-	TRBJ2-2	TRBV10-2	CATTGASSTGELFF	TGCGCCACCACTGGGGCTAGCAGCACCGGGGAGCTGTTTTTT
-	TRBD1	TRBJ1-1	TRBV7-9	CASSLADRRNTEAFF	TGTGCCAGCAGCTTAGCGGACAGGCGTAACACTGAAGCTTTCTTT
once	TRBD1	TRBJ2-5	TRBV5-6	CASSGGTGIYQETQYF	TGTGCCAGCAGCGGCGGGACAGGGATATACCAAGAGACCCAGTACTTC
-	TRBD1	TRBJ1-1	TRBV7-9	CASSSGTGGTEAFF	TGTGCCAGCAGCTCCGGGACAGGGGGCACTGAAGCTTTCTTT
-	-	TRBJ1-2	TRBV11-2	CASSLHPGAGAEGYTF	TGTGCCAGCAGCTTACACCCCGGGGCAGGGGCGGAAGGCTACACCTTC
-	TRBD1	TRBJ1-2	TRBV5-3	CARSSHYLPPGTGTRGGGYTF	TGTGCCAGAAGCTCCCACTACCTTCCCCCCGGGACAGGGACACGAGGTGGAGGCTACACCTTC
-	TRBD1	TRBJ1-1	TRBV5-1	CASSPTGNMNTEAFF	TGCGCCAGCAGTCCGACAGGGAACATGAACACTGAAGCTTTCTTT
-	-	TRBJ1-1	TRBV6-6	CAIKILDTEAFF	TGTGCCATCAAAATACTAGACACTGAAGCTTTCTTT
-	TRBD1	TRBJ1-2	TRBV7-9	CASSISGTAYGYTF	TGTGCCAGCAGCATCTCCGGGACAGCCTATGGCTACACCTTC
-	-	TRBJ1-1	TRBV6-6	CASSGNTEAFF	TGTGCCAGCAGTGGGAATACTGAAGCTTTCTTT
few	TRBD2	TRBJ2-1	TRBV5-6	CASQPGGARNEQFF	TGTGCCAGCCAACCCGGGGGGGCCAGGAATGAGCAGTTCTTC
-	TRBD1	TRBJ2-5	TRBV28	CASSLWTGVQETQYF	TGTGCCAGCAGTTTATGGACAGGGGTCCAAGAGACCCAGTACTTC
-	-	TRBJ2-1	TRBV7-6	CASSPQAGYNEQFF	TGTGCCAGCAGCCCCCAAGCGGGTTACAATGAGCAGTTCTTC
-	TRBD1	TRBJ2-7	TRBV4-3	CASSQEDGATGSSYEQYF	TGCGCCAGCAGCCAAGAGGATGGGGCGACAGGGAGCTCCTACGAGCAGTACTTC
-	TRBD1	TRBJ2-7	TRBV9	CASSPWDRGYDEQYF	TGTGCCAGCAGCCCATGGGACAGGGGGTACGACGAGCAGTACTTC
few	-	TRBJ2-1	TRBV13	CASSRGGEYNEQFF	TGTGCCAGCAGTAGGGGCGGGGAATACAATGAGCAGTTCTTC